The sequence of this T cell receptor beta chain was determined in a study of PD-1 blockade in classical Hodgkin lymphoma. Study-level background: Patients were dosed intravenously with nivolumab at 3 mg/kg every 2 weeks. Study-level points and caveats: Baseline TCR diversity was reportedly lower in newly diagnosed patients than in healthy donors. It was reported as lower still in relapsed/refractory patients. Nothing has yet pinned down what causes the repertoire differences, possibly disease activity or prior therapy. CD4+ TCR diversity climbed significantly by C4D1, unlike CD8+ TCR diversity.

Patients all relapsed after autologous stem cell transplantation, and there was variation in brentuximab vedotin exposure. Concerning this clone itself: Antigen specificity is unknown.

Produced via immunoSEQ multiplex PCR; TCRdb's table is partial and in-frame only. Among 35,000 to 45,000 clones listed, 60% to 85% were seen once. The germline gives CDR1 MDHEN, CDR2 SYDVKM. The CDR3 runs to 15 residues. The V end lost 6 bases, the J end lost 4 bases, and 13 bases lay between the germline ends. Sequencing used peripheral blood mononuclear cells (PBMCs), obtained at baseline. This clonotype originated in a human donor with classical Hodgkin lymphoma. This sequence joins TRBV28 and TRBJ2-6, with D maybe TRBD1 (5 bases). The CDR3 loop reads CASSPRVAGANVLTF. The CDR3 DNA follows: TGTGCCAGCAGCCCCAGGGTGGCCGGGGCCAACGTCCTGACTTTC.